This TCR beta chain was recorded in a study of T cells after yellow fever vaccination. Study results and limitations: Most primary-vaccination clones recurred post-booster (about 96% CD4, roughly 87% CD8). The presence of abundant clonotypes contaminating from the bulk population was possible in FACS-sorted repertoires. Peak timing came faster in the weaker secondary response, day 5 versus 15.

The CDR3 sequence is 15 residues long. J was trimmed by 6 bases and V by 3 bases; bases with no gene match: 9. From germline, CDR1 is MGHRA and CDR2 YSYEKL. Conversion of TCR transcripts into cDNA relied on 5'RACE template switching, which added a universal primer site and UMIs. TCRdb ran MiXCR on the 5' RACE reads and lists one entry per CDR3 protein. The table has approximately 150,000 distinct CDR3 sequences, roughly 9% seen once. This clonotype occurred a few times. Its antigen is undetermined. The specimen was CD8+ T cells sorted from PBMCs, collected 45 days after the yellow fever booster vaccination. This chain joins TRBV4-1 and TRBJ2-3; 7 nucleotides line up with TRBD2. The sequence was collected from a man between 18 and 35 years old who received the YFV17D yellow fever vaccine. CDR3 region: CASSHPGGGEDTQYF. DNA of the CDR3: TGCGCCAGCAGCCACCCTGGGGGAGGGGAGGATACGCAGTATTTT.